This T cell receptor beta chain emerged from a study of shared clonotypes between healthy human individuals. Researchers partitioned CD4+ cells into CD45RA+ naive and CD45RA-negative memory subsets. Each sorted subset replicate got 200 ng genomic DNA, approximately 27,000 genomes. Clones were sequenced by immunoSEQ multiplex PCR, and TCRdb holds only the in-frame ones, with some missing. The table has more than 2,000,000 clones, approximately 90% seen once; the top ten hold roughly 0.13%. Germline CDR1 and CDR2: MNHEY and SMNVEV (reference sequence). The CDR3 totals 15 residues. V shed 5 bases and J shed 2 bases, with 14 bases lying between them.

The chain has TRBV27 and TRBJ2-3; D unclear. This TCR was recovered from a man younger than 30 in good health. The specimen was naive CD4+ T cells sorted from blood. Documented subset: CD45RA+ positively selected. The CDR3 spells CASSGLAVFTDTQYF. The CDR3 DNA reads as TGTGCCAGCAGTGGTTTGGCGGTATTCACAGATACGCAGTATTTT.